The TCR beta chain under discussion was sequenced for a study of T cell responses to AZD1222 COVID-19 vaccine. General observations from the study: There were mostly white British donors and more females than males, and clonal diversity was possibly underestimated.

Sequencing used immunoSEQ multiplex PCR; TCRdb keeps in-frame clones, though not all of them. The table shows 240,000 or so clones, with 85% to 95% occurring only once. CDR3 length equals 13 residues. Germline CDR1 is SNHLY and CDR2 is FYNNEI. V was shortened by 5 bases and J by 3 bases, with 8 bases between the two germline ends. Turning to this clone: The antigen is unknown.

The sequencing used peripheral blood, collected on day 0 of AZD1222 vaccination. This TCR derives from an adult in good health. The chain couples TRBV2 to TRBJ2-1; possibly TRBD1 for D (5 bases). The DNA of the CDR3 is TGTGCCAGCAGTTACGACAGCTACAATGAGCAGTTCTTC. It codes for CASSYDSYNEQFF.